This T cell receptor (beta chain) was retrieved from a study of early T cells in non-severe SARS-CoV-2 infection. Using its own MiXCR run on the 5' RACE reads, TCRdb lists one record per CDR3 protein. The sample carries approximately 65,000 distinct CDR3 sequences, over 9% recorded once. Sequenced here: whole blood, sampled at baseline. This receptor was identified in an adult who was a healthcare worker with PCR-confirmed SARS-CoV-2 infection or an uninfected control (not recorded which).

DNA of the CDR3: TGCGCCAGCAGCCAAGACAGGAGGGTCCAGCCCCAGCATTTT. Its protein is CASSQDRRVQPQHF. The chain links TRBV4-1 to TRBJ1-5; D unresolved. Trimming shortened V by 0 bases and J by 7 bases, and 10 bases separated the two germline ends. This CDR3 has 14 residues. Per germline, CDR1 MGHRA and CDR2 YSYEKL.